The rows below give T cell receptor beta chains drawn from one sample of a study of T-cell reconstitution after alpha-beta-depleted transplantation in children. One entry per CDR3 protein, called by TCRdb with MiXCR from the PCR reads. The sample carries more than 200,000 distinct CDR3 sequences, roughly a quarter recorded once. Sequencing used PBMCs, mostly from graft donor cells, obtained 360 days after TCRalphabeta/CD19-depleted stem cell transplant. The receptors stem from a female patient between 2 and 15 years old who had a stem cell transplant for congenital amegakaryocytic thrombocytopenia, so the T cells may come from the graft donor. Each CDR3 is given with its conserved first and last residue. A D gene is named only where the DNA matches it firmly. Clone size is given for some rows only: seen once, a few or many times, or a class if the clone is expanded.

d_gene	abundance	v_gene	j_gene	CDR3nt	CDR3aa
NA	few	TRBV24-1	TRBJ2-5	TGTGCCACCAGTGATTTCCCCAGGGGCCAAGAGACCCAGTACTTC	CATSDFPRGQETQYF
NA	NA	TRBV5-1	TRBJ1-4	TGCGCCAGCAGCTTGAGTTCAACTAATGAAAAACTGTTTTTT	CASSLSSTNEKLFF
TRBD1	few	TRBV15	TRBJ2-7	TGTGCCACCAGCAGAGATGGGACAGGGGGCTACGAGCAGTACTTC	CATSRDGTGGYEQYF
TRBD1	many	TRBV20-1	TRBJ1-5	TGCAGTGCTTCAGGGGGCGCGGGCAATCAGCCCCAGCATTTT	CSASGGAGNQPQHF
TRBD1	few	TRBV10-3	TRBJ2-7	TGTGCCACCCGGGACAGGGTCTCTGTCTACGAGCAGTACTTC	CATRDRVSVYEQYF
NA	few	TRBV3-1	TRBJ1-2	TGTGCCAGCAGCCAGATCACAAGGCCGAGCTATGGCTACACCTTC	CASSQITRPSYGYTF
TRBD1	NA	TRBV20-1	TRBJ1-1	TGCAGTGCTAGAGGGGTTCTGGACAGGTTTTCCAATGAAGCTTTCTTT	CSARGVLDRFSNEAFF
NA	NA	TRBV12-3/TRBV12-4	TRBJ2-2	TGTGCCAGCAGTGGGGGGAGGACAGTCACCGGGGAGCTGTTTTTT	CASSGGRTVTGELFF
NA	NA	TRBV6-5	TRBJ2-3	TGTGCCAGCAGTTACCACGGAAGCACAGATACGCAGTATTTT	CASSYHGSTDTQYF
NA	many	TRBV7-7	TRBJ2-3	TGTGCCAGCAGCTTGGGGGGCGCGGATACGCAGTATTTT	CASSLGGADTQYF
TRBD2	NA	TRBV20-1	TRBJ2-7	TGCAGTGCTAAGAGACTAGCGGTCCACGAGCAGTACTTC	CSAKRLAVHEQYF
NA	NA	TRBV15	TRBJ2-5	TGTGCCACCAGCAGAGATCTGGGCAGGGAGGAGACCCAGTACTTC	CATSRDLGREETQYF
NA	few	TRBV20-1	TRBJ2-1	TGCAGTGCGCCGTCTCCCTCCTACAATGAGCAGTTCTTC	CSAPSPSYNEQFF
NA	NA	TRBV6-2/TRBV6-3	TRBJ1-5	TGTGCCAGCAGTTACTTGTCCGGGGTAGGGCCCCAGCATTTT	CASSYLSGVGPQHF
TRBD2	few	TRBV6-2/TRBV6-3	TRBJ2-1	TGTGCCAGCAGTTACTTCTTGGCTAGCGGGAGTCTCGGTGAGCAGTTCTTC	CASSYFLASGSLGEQFF
NA	NA	TRBV27	TRBJ2-3	TGTGCCAGCAGTTTAGGGATGCTTGCCGATACGCAGTATTTT	CASSLGMLADTQYF
TRBD2	few	TRBV2	TRBJ2-7	TGTGCCAGCCCTGGACTAGCGGGGTTCTACGAGCAGTACTTC	CASPGLAGFYEQYF
TRBD1	few	TRBV4-3	TRBJ2-7	TGCGCCAGCAGCCAAGACGTACCGGGACAGGGGGCTTACGAGCAGTACTTC	CASSQDVPGQGAYEQYF
NA	few	TRBV29-1	TRBJ1-2	TGCAGCGTCCTTGGGGCCGGGAGTGGAGGCTACACCTTC	CSVLGAGSGGYTF
NA	few	TRBV3-1	TRBJ1-5	TGTGCCAGCAGCCGGGACACAATCAATCAGCCCCAGCATTTT	CASSRDTINQPQHF
TRBD2	NA	TRBV6-2/TRBV6-3	TRBJ2-1	TGTGCCAGCAGTTTTAATAGCGGGAGATTTTTTATTTCCAATGAGCAGTTCTTC	CASSFNSGRFFISNEQFF
TRBD1	NA	TRBV20-1	TRBJ1-5	TGCAGTGCTAAGAGAGTTACCGGGACAGGGGGCAATCAGCCCCAGCATTTT	CSAKRVTGTGGNQPQHF
NA	few	TRBV11-1	TRBJ2-7	TGTGCCAGCAGCTTCAGCCCCTCCTACGAGCAGTACTTC	CASSFSPSYEQYF
NA	few	TRBV5-1	TRBJ2-1	TGCGCCAGCAGGGCGACTACGCGTGGGGATGAGCAGTTCTTC	CASRATTRGDEQFF
NA	few	TRBV20-1	TRBJ1-5	TGCAGTGCTAGTTCACCCGATTGGGATCAGCCCCAGCATTTT	CSASSPDWDQPQHF
NA	NA	TRBV3-1	TRBJ2-7	TGTGCCAGCAGCCAGAAATATACTAGAATCCCCTACGAGCAGTACTTC	CASSQKYTRIPYEQYF
NA	few	TRBV12-3/TRBV12-4	TRBJ1-1	TGTGCCAGCAGTACAGGACAGATGAACACTGAAGCTTTCTTT	CASSTGQMNTEAFF
NA	NA	TRBV7-6	TRBJ2-2	TGTGCCAGCAGCCCTGGGGCGGGGTTCAACACCGGGGAGCTGTTTTTT	CASSPGAGFNTGELFF
TRBD2	NA	TRBV24-1	TRBJ2-3	TGTGCCACCAGTGATCCGGGACTAGCGGATACGCAGTATTTT	CATSDPGLADTQYF
TRBD2	NA	TRBV19	TRBJ2-1	TGTGCCAGTAGTATTGCTAGCGGGCGACACTCCTACAATGAGCAGTTCTTC	CASSIASGRHSYNEQFF
NA	many	TRBV12-3/TRBV12-4	TRBJ1-2	TGTGCCAGCTCCTATGTCGGGCTCGATGGCTACACCTTC	CASSYVGLDGYTF
NA	NA	TRBV5-6	TRBJ1-4	TGTGCCAGCAGCTTGGACGGCCGGAGAGGGAGTGAAAAACTGTTTTTT	CASSLDGRRGSEKLFF
NA	many	TRBV4-1	TRBJ2-5	TGCGCCAGCAGCCTCACAGAGCTTCAAGAGACCCAGTACTTC	CASSLTELQETQYF
NA	few	TRBV12-3/TRBV12-4	TRBJ2-3	TGTGCCACGGGGAGACGCTCGACAGATACGCAGTATTTT	CATGRRSTDTQYF
NA	few	TRBV2	TRBJ1-2	TGTGCCAGCGTCTGGACAGCCTTAGACTATGGCTACACCTTC	CASVWTALDYGYTF
NA	many	TRBV20-1	TRBJ1-5	TGCAGTGCCACTACAGGGTCCAATCAGCCCCAGCATTTT	CSATTGSNQPQHF
NA	NA	TRBV2	TRBJ2-1	TGTGCCAGCGTCGGCAGGGGAAAATCCTACAATGAGCAGTTCTTC	CASVGRGKSYNEQFF
TRBD1	few	TRBV27	TRBJ1-1	TGTGCCAGCATCCGGACAGGGTGGATCGGAAACACTGAAGCTTTCTTT	CASIRTGWIGNTEAFF
NA	few	TRBV7-7	TRBJ2-5	TGTGCCAGCAGCGATACAGGGTGGGAGACCCAGTACTTC	CASSDTGWETQYF
NA	NA	TRBV6-6	TRBJ2-7	TGTGCCAGCAATAGGGACCGGGACGAGCAGTACTTC	CASNRDRDEQYF
TRBD1	NA	TRBV18	TRBJ2-1	TGTGCCAGCTCACCGCTAGAGGGACAGGGAGTACCTAGTGAGCAGTTCTTC	CASSPLEGQGVPSEQFF
NA	NA	TRBV3-1	TRBJ2-1	TGTGCCAGCAGCCCAGACGCGGCCTCCGTGCGGTTCTTC	CASSPDAASVRFF
NA	few	TRBV6-5	TRBJ2-7	TGTGCCAGCAGTTACGGCAGGGAGTACGAGCAGTACTTC	CASSYGREYEQYF
NA	many	TRBV11-2	TRBJ2-2	TGTGCCAGCAGCTTAGACAGTCTGGGACTCTTTAACACCGGGGAGCTGTTTTTT	CASSLDSLGLFNTGELFF
NA	few	TRBV10-3	TRBJ2-5	TGTGCCATCAGCCCAGGGGGGGAAGAGACCCAGTACTTC	CAISPGGEETQYF
NA	NA	TRBV28	TRBJ2-3	TGTGCCAGCAGTTGGTACATCTCCGATACGCAGTATTTT	CASSWYISDTQYF
TRBD2	NA	TRBV7-2	TRBJ2-7	TGTGCCAGCAGCCTTAGGGGGAGCGGGGGAGCCTCCTACGAGCAGTACTTC	CASSLRGSGGASYEQYF
TRBD1	NA	TRBV20-1	TRBJ1-5	TGCAGTGCTATACAGGGGGGAGATCAGACCCAGCATTTT	CSAIQGGDQTQHF
TRBD1	NA	TRBV12-3/TRBV12-4	TRBJ1-3	TGTGCCAGCAGCTTCCGTGACAGGGGCGGAAACACCATATATTTT	CASSFRDRGGNTIYF
NA	once	TRBV3-1	TRBJ2-2	TGTGCCAGCAGCCAATTTCTCACCACCGGGGAGCTGTTTTTT	CASSQFLTTGELFF
TRBD2	few	TRBV3-1	TRBJ2-3	TGTGCCAGCAGCGCACGGATAGCGGGAACGCAGTATTTT	CASSARIAGTQYF
NA	NA	TRBV12-3/TRBV12-4	TRBJ1-2	TGTGCCAGCGGAACAGGGAGCTATGGCTACACCTTC	CASGTGSYGYTF
TRBD1	few	TRBV10-3	TRBJ1-5	TGTGCCATCAGCCCAGAAGGACAGGGGCGACAGCCCCAGCATTTT	CAISPEGQGRQPQHF